This T cell receptor beta chain is from a study of blood T cell repertoires in COVID-19 (TCRdb year 2020). Background on the whole study: Samples covering the acute and convalescent phases of COVID-19 were provided by collaborators in the United States, Italy and Spain. The material from the prospective study consisted of cDNA or gDNA derived from T cells, B-cell-depleted T cells, or PBMCs. Sample metadata almost always included a de-identified subject ID, COVID-19 status, age in years and sex. Where available, HLA class I and class II types were taken from metadata supplied by the sample provider and were not determined by assay-based typing. Subjects who had been exposed to COVID-19, were actively infected with it, or had recovered from it provided the deeply sampled blood TCRbeta repertoires that made up the dataset. A freely available public database, intended as a resource for researchers studying the immune response to SARS-CoV-2, is where the repertoires were released. The samples were drawn from the first 160 participants of the ongoing ImmuneRACE study and from 1,200 or so subjects provided by 6 global collaborators.

Results and caveats for the whole study, not just this receptor: How much clinical and demographic metadata was included differed by source and by participant, and the metadata was provided uncurated.

For this clone: Its antigen is not yet known. The input lacks base qualities; no much larger clone sits a single base away.

The CDR3 runs 15 residues from the cysteine to the phenylalanine. The DNA shown is the 45-base CDR3, in frame from base 1. At the junction V is shortened by 1 base and J by 3 bases, with 11 bases in between. CDR1 and CDR2 (SGHDT, YYEEEE) derive from the germline V gene. The collaborating institutions used their own protocols to collect whole blood in K2EDTA tubes. For TCRbeta analysis, collaborators shipped samples in one of three forms: frozen whole blood, isolated PBMCs, or DNA extracted from either of those sample types. The immunoSEQ Assay, a bias-controlled multiplex PCR, was used to amplify TCRbeta CDR3 regions from genomic DNA. Regarding the original processing steps: Within the assay, amplification of reference gene primers was used to estimate how many nucleated cells each sample contained. To quantify the absolute abundance of each unique TCRbeta CDR3 rearrangement, sequence reads were collapsed and filtered. Productive Simpson clonality was computed per sample as the square root of Simpson's diversity index over productive rearrangements. TCRdb stores this immuneACCESS table with in-frame sequences only. Part of the clones is absent; in the studies checked, under half of the shortfall reflects unresolved V genes, and no reason is known for the rest. The DNA was the basis for D and trimming; V, J and clone size are from that table. This sample is represented by 300,000 to 400,000 clones; around 87% of them were singletons. Approximately 2.9% of the sample is in the top ten clones.

Recombination joined TRBV5-6 with TRBJ1-5; the D gene is perhaps TRBD1, from 6 matching bases. Sequences were obtained from peripheral blood. The sequence was obtained from a human donor in a cohort sampled during active COVID-19. The nucleotide sequence is given as TGTGCCAGCAGCTTGTTAGGACAGATCAATCAGCCCCAGCATTTT. This is translated as CASSLLGQINQPQHF. Supplemented by the reference TRBV5-6 and TRBJ1-5 proteins around the CDR3, the complete variable domain is DAGVTQSPTHLIKTRGQQVTLRCSPKSGHDTVSWYQQALGQGPQFIFQYYEEEERQRGNFPDRFSGHQFPNYSSELNVNALLLGDSALYLCASSLLGQINQPQHFGDGTRLSIL.